Below are 18 T cell receptor beta chains sequenced from a single sample in a study of blood T cell repertoires in COVID-19. Assay: immunoSEQ multiplex PCR; the TCRdb copy retains only in-frame clones and omits some. Here the sample spans some 130,000 clones, roughly 85% being singletons. Sequenced input: peripheral blood. These receptors all come from a man aged 60 to 69 with acute or convalescent COVID-19.

The chain employs TRBV21-1 and TRBJ1-4. TRBV21-1 is a documented pseudogene. The CDR3 is 17 amino acids. CDR3 DNA sequence: TGTGCCACCCCGCGGGGCTGGAGGGCCGCAACTAATGAAAAACTGTTTTTT. This encodes CATPRGWRAATNEKLFF.

This clone was seen once. J is TRBJ2-7 and V is TRBV19; 11 positions match TRBD2. The CDR3 covers 17 residues. The germline CDR1 and CDR2 sequences are LNHDA and SQIVND (reference sequence). The V segment lost 3 bases and the J segment 4 bases; nucleotides outside the gene matches: 11. CDR3 in amino acids: CASSIATSGTSPYEQYF. In DNA form, the CDR3 reads TGTGCCAGTAGTATCGCGACTAGCGGGACGAGTCCGTACGAGCAGTACTTC.

The chain carries TRBV27 and TRBJ2-1; D unclear. The CDR3 sequence is 14 residues long. Trimming cost V 6 bases and J 4 bases, with 13 bases left between them. Germline-derived CDR1 and CDR2 are MNHEY and SMNVEV (reference sequence). For the CDR3, the DNA is TGTGCCAGCAGCCGCCTCCCACTGTACAATGAGCAGTTCTTC. Encoded protein: CASSRLPLYNEQFF.

The sample holds one count of this clone. This sequence joins TRBV3-1 (or the pseudogene TRBV3-2) and TRBJ2-1, with TRBD2 matching over 7 bases. Germline CDR1 reads LGHDT; CDR2 reads YNNKEL (reference sequence). The CDR3 is 15 residues long. J gave up 5 bases and V 3 bases, and 7 bases lay outside the gene matches. For the CDR3, the DNA is TGTGCCAGCAGCCATAGAGCGGGACGGGACAATGAGCAGTTCTTC. Its protein product is CASSHRAGRDNEQFF.

This clone has only one observation. The chain is built from TRBV5-1 and TRBJ1-2; 9 bases fit TRBD1. Germline assignment: CDR1 SGHRS and CDR2 YFSETQ. This CDR3 contains 16 residues. The ends lost 6 bases at V and 1 base at J; junction bases unmatched: 10. CDR3 in amino acids: CASTRTGASFNYGYTF. The CDR3 DNA reads as TGCGCCAGCACCCGGACAGGGGCCAGTTTTAACTATGGCTACACCTTC.

The rearrangement joins TRBV7-9 to TRBJ2-1; 8 nucleotides line up with TRBD2. CDR1 is SEHNR, CDR2 FQNEAQ, per germline (reference sequence). The junction had 8 bases not matched to a gene; V was cut back by 0 bases and J by 10 bases. The CDR3 has 15 amino acids. This CDR3 reads CASSLASGTPLEQFF. The DNA for the CDR3 is TGTGCCAGCAGCTTAGCTAGCGGGACGCCCCTAGAGCAGTTCTTC. The full variable domain, with the rest looked up from reference TRBV7-9 and TRBJ2-1, is DTGVSQNPRHKITKRGQNVTFRCDPISEHNRLYWYRQTLGQGPEFLTYFQNEAQLEKSRLLSDRFSAERPKGSFSTLEIQRTEQGDSAMYLCASSLASGTPLEQFFGPGTRLTVL.

This clone was seen only once. This rearrangement joins TRBV12-3 or TRBV12-4 to TRBJ1-2; the D is unclear. The CDR3 totals 12 residues. The ends were cut back, 2 bases at V and 7 bases at J, with 8 bases in the middle. CDR3 sequence (DNA): TGTGCCAGCAGTTTATCGGGTGCTGGCTACACCTTC. It codes for CASSLSGAGYTF.

In nucleotides, the CDR3 is TGTGCCAGCAGCAATTGGCCCGGGGGACACTATGGCTACACCTTC. Protein: CASSNWPGGHYGYTF. The chain employs TRBV11-2 and TRBJ1-2; weak D call: TRBD1 (5 bases). CDR3 length equals 15 residues. V shed 5 bases and J shed 3 bases, with 16 bases lying between them. The germline V gene has CDR1 SGHAT and CDR2 FQNNGV.

The chain links TRBV29-1 to TRBJ2-7; 7 bases match TRBD1. The CDR3 covers 14 residues. From germline, CDR1 is SQVTM and CDR2 ANQGSEA. V gave up 7 bases and J gave up 2 bases; unmatched junction bases: 11. The CDR3 sequence: CSATGQEIPYEQYF. The CDR3 DNA is TGCAGCGCTACCGGACAGGAAATACCCTACGAGCAGTACTTC.

Turning to this clone: Other DNA sequences within the sample encode an identical CDR3. The chain employs TRBV27 and TRBJ2-1, with 8 bases that match TRBD2. The CDR3 is made up of 15 amino acids. Germline assignment: CDR1 MNHEY and CDR2 SMNVEV (reference sequence). Germline trimming cut 2 bases from V and 3 bases from J; bases unmatched to any gene: 3. In DNA form, the CDR3 reads TGTGCCAGCAGTTTAGCGGGAGGAAGCTACAATGAGCAGTTCTTC. It encodes CASSLAGGSYNEQFF.

This clone was observed a few times. The V and J genes are TRBV30 and TRBJ2-5; tentatively, D is TRBD1 (6 bases). From germline, CDR1 is GTSNPN and CDR2 SVGIG (reference sequence). The CDR3 length is 15 residues. The V end was cut by 2 bases, the J end by 1 base, with 14 bases between. The CDR3 DNA is TGTGCCTGGAGTTCGGCCGGACAGCTCCAAGAGACCCAGTACTTC. Translating gives CAWSSAGQLQETQYF.

J is TRBJ2-1 and V is TRBV18; D might be TRBD2 (6 bases). Looked up from germline, CDR1 is KGHSH and CDR2 is LQKENI. The CDR3 is 14 amino acids. Deletions cut 1 base from V and 4 bases from J, with 8 bases between. CDR3 in amino acids: CASSPRLEYNEQFF. The CDR3 DNA is TGTGCCAGCTCACCACGACTAGAGTACAATGAGCAGTTCTTC.

The J gene is TRBJ1-6, the V gene TRBV6-6; the D gene is possibly TRBD1 (5 bases). Germline V gene sequence: CDR1 MNHNY, CDR2 SVGAGI (reference sequence). Between the trimmed V and J ends, which lost 2 bases and 7 bases, there was a span of 9 bases. This CDR3 is built from 14 residues. CDR3 in amino acids: CASSYLGLNSPLHF. The CDR3 nucleotides are TGTGCCAGCAGTTACCTGGGGCTGAATTCACCCCTCCACTTT.

The rearrangement uses TRBV27 and TRBJ2-1, with D perhaps TRBD1 (6 bases). CDR1 and CDR2 (germline): MNHEY, SMNVEV (reference sequence). Trimming left V 6 bases short and J 9 bases short, with 15 bases between. The CDR3 length is 13 residues. The CDR3 nucleotides read TGTGCCAGCAGGGGTTCAGGGGAAACTGAGCAGTTCTTC. Protein product: CASRGSGETEQFF.

The chain has TRBV7-9 and TRBJ2-3, with 11 nucleotides matching TRBD2. Germline lookup yields CDR1 SEHNR and CDR2 FQNEAQ (reference sequence). V lost 4 bases, J lost 6 bases, and 9 bases stayed unmatched. This CDR3 is 16 amino acids long. Here the CDR3 reads CASSSTGASGRDTQYF. The CDR3, as DNA: TGTGCCAGCAGCTCGACAGGGGCTAGCGGGAGGGATACGCAGTATTTT.

The V call is TRBV30, the J call TRBJ2-3; D ambiguous. The length of the CDR3 is 13 residues. The ends were cut back, 3 bases at V and 1 base at J, with 8 bases in the middle. CDR1 and CDR2 from the germline V gene are GTSNPN and SVGIG (reference sequence). CDR3 nucleotide sequence: TGTGCCTGGAGCATTGCAGGCACAGATACGCAGTATTTT. Translation gives CAWSIAGTDTQYF.

On this clone: The germline gene is not matched at one end of the junction; a read error may be the cause. V gene TRBV7-6 combines with J gene TRBJ2-7; maybe TRBD1 (6 bases). The CDR3 has 12 amino acids. The germline gives CDR1 SGHVS, CDR2 FNYEAQ. CDR3: CASRSSQGSLDF. CDR3 DNA sequence: TGTGCCAGCAGATCGTCTCAGGGGTCCTTAGACTTC.

This clone has only a few counts. This chain uses TRBV6-4 with TRBJ2-2; possible D gene TRBD1, 5 bases. The CDR3 is made up of 15 amino acids. Germline V gives CDR1 MRHNA, CDR2 SNTAGT. V lost 5 bases and J 2 bases, leaving 12 bases between the germline ends. The DNA for the CDR3 is TGTGCCAGCAGTCGTACAGGCCTTAACACCGGGGAGCTGTTTTTT. This translates into CASSRTGLNTGELFF.